This TCR beta chain was recorded in a study of brain metastases from non-small cell lung cancer. Notes on the study in general: Expanded T-cell clones appeared in approximately 60% of brain metastases over primaries. T-cell infiltration was lower in brain metastases than primaries (P < 0.001). Paired brain metastases and primary tumors largely shared TCR repertoires.

Regarding this clone: The antigen remains undetermined.

TCRdb's copy holds only in-frame clones and misses some; the assay was immunoSEQ multiplex PCR. The sample has 4,000 to 5,000 clones, about three quarters seen once; the top ten hold around 6%. The CDR3 has 13 amino acids. The germline CDR1 and CDR2 sequences are ENHRY and SYGVKD. V lost 2 bases and J lost 5, with 9 bases in between. Input material: primary lung tumor tissue. The TCR sequence derives from a donor aged 40 or older with non-small cell lung cancer. The chain couples TRBV10-3 to TRBJ2-5, with unresolved D. The CDR3 spells CAISEGYKETQYF. CDR3 in DNA: TGTGCCATCAGTGAGGGATATAAGGAGACCCAGTACTTC.